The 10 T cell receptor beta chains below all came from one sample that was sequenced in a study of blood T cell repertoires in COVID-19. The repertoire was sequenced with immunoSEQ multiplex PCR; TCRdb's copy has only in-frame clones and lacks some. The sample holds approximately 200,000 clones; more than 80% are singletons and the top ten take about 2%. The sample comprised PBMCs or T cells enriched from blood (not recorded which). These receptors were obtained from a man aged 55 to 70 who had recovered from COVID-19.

This CDR3 is CASSQSSGNTGELFF. Written as DNA, the CDR3 is TGTGCCAGCTCACAGTCGTCAGGAAACACCGGGGAGCTGTTTTTT. The rearrangement links TRBV18 to TRBJ2-2; D gene uncertain. V shed 4 bases and J shed 2 bases, with 11 bases lying between them. The CDR3 covers 15 residues. The germline V gene encodes CDR1 KGHSH and CDR2 LQKENI. The full variable domain, completed using reference TRBV18 and TRBJ2-2, is NAGVMQNPRHLVRRRGQEARLRCSPMKGHSHVYWYRQLPEEGLKFMVYLQKENIIDESGMPKERFSAEFPKEGPSILRIQQVVRGDSAAYFCASSQSSGNTGELFFGEGSRLTVL.

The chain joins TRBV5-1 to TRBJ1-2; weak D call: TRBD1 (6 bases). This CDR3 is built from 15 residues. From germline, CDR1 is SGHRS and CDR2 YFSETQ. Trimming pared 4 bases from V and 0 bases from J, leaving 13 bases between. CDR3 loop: CASSEPGESNYGYTF. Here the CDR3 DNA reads TGCGCCAGCAGCGAACCAGGGGAGTCTAACTATGGCTACACCTTC.

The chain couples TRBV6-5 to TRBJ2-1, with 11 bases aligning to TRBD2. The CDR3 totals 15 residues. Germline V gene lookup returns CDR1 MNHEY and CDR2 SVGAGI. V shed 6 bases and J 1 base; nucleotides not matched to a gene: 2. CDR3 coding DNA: TGTGCCAGCAGATTAGCGGGGGGGTCCTACAATGAGCAGTTCTTC. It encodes CASRLAGGSYNEQFF.

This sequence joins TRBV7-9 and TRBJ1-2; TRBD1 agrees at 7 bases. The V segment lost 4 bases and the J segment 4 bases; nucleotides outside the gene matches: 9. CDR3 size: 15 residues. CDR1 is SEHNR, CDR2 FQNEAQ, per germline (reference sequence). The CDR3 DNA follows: TGTGCCAGCAGCTCTTGGGACAGATCTAGCTATGGCTACACCTTC. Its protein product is CASSSWDRSSYGYTF.

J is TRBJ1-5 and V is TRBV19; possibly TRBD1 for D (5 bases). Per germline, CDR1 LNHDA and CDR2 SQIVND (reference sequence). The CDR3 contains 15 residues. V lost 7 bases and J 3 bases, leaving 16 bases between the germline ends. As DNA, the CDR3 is TGTGCCAGTAATTCGGGTGCAGGGCCCAATCAGCCCCAGCATTTT. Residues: CASNSGAGPNQPQHF.

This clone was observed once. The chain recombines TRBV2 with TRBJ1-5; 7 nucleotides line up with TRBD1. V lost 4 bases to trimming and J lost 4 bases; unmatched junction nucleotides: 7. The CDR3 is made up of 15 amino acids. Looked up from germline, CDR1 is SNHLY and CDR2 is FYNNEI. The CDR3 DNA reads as TGTGCCAGCAGTGTAATGAGGGGGCCAAATCAGCCCCAGCATTTT. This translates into CASSVMRGPNQPQHF.

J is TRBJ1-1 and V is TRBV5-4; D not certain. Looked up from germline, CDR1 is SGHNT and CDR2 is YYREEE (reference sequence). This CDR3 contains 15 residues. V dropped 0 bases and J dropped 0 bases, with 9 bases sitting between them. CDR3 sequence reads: CASSLDPGMNTEAFF. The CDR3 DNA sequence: TGTGCCAGCAGCTTGGACCCAGGTATGAACACTGAAGCTTTCTTT.

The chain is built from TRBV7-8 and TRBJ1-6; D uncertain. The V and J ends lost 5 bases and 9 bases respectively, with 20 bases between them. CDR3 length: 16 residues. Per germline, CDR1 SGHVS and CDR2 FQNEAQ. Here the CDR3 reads CASSPLPGAQSSPLHF. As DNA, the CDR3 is TGTGCCAGCAGCCCCTTACCGGGAGCCCAGAGTTCACCCCTCCACTTT. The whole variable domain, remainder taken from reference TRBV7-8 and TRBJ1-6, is GAGVSQSPRYKVAKRGQDVALRCDPISGHVSLFWYQQALGQGPEFLTYFQNEAQLDKSGLPSDRFFAERPEGSVSTLKIQRTQQEDSAVYLCASSPLPGAQSSPLHFGNGTRLTVT.

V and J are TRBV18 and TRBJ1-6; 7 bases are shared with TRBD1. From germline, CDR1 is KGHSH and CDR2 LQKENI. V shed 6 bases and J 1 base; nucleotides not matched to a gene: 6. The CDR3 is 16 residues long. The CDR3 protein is CASSLDRESYNSPLHF. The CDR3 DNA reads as TGTGCCAGCTCCCTTGACAGGGAGTCCTATAATTCACCCCTCCACTTT.

CDR3 nucleotide sequence: TGCGCCAGCAGCCAAGACTTAGCGTCCCGCGGAAATCAGCCCCAGCATTTT. Residues: CASSQDLASRGNQPQHF. The chain links TRBV4-1 to TRBJ1-5; D ambiguous. The ends were cut back, 0 bases at V and 4 bases at J, with 16 bases in the middle. From germline, CDR1 is MGHRA and CDR2 YSYEKL. The CDR3 is 17 amino acids.